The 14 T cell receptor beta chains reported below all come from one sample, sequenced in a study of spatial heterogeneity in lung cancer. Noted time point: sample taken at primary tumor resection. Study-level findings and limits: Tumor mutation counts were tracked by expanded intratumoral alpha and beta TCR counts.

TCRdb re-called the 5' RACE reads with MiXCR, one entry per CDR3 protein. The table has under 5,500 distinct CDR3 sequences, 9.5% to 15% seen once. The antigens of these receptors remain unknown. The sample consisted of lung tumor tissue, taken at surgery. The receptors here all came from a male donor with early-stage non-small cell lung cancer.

The CDR3 is CASSSGAYIDTDTQYF. CDR3 in DNA: TGTGCCAGCTCTAGCGGGGCCTACATAGACACAGATACGCAGTATTTT. This rearrangement joins TRBV9 to TRBJ2-3; 9 bases line up with TRBD2. Per the germline V gene, CDR1 is SGDLS and CDR2 is YYNGEE. CDR3 size: 16 residues. V was clipped by 7 bases and J by 2 bases; unmatched bases: 11.

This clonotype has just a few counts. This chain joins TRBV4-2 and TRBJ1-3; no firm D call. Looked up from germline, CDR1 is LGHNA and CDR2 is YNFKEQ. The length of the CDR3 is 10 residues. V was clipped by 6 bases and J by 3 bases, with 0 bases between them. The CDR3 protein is CASSGNTIYF. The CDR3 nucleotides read TGTGCCAGCAGTGGAAACACCATATATTTT.

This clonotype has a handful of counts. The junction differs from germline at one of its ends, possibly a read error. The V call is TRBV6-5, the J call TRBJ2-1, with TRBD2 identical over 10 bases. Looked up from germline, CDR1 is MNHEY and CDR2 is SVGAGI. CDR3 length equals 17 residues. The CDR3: CASSYPKSSGGYYEQFF. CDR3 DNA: TGTGCCAGCAGTTACCCCAAGTCTAGCGGGGGCTACTATGAGCAGTTCTTC.

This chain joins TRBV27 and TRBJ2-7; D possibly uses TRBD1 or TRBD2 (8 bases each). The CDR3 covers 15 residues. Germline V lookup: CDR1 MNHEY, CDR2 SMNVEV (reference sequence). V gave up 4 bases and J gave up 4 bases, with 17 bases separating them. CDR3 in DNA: TGTGCCAGCAGTTCCGGGGGGGGACAGGAATACGAGCAGTACGTC. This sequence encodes CASSSGGGQEYEQYV.

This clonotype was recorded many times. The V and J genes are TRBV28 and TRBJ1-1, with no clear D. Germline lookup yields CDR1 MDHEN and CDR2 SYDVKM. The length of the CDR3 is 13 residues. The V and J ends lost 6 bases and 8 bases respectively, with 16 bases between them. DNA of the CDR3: TGTGCCAGCAGCCCCCCAGGAGGTGGAGAAGCTTTCTTT. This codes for CASSPPGGGEAFF.

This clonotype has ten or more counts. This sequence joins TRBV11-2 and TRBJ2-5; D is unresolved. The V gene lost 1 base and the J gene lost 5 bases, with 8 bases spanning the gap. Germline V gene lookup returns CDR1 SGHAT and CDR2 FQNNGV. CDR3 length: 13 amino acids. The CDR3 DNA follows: TGTGCCAGCAGCTTAGCTCGTAGGGAGACCCAGTACTTC. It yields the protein CASSLARRETQYF.

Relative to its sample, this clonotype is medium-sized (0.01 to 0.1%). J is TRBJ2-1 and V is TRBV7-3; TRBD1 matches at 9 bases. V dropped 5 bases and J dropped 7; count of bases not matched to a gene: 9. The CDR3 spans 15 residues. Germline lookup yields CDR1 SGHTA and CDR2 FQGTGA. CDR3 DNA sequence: TGTGCCAGCAGCCTTACAGGGGGCGCATCTAATGAGCAGTTCTTC. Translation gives CASSLTGGASNEQFF.

CDR3 residues: CASSLAFGGRKETQYF. CDR3 DNA sequence: TGTGCCAGCAGCTTGGCGTTCGGGGGGCGGAAAGAGACCCAGTACTTC. The chain joins TRBV5-5 to TRBJ2-5, with D possibly being TRBD2 (7 bases). Germline lookup yields CDR1 SGHKS and CDR2 YYEKEE (reference sequence). Trimming removed 0 bases from V and 3 bases from J, with 15 bases in between. The CDR3 has 16 amino acids.

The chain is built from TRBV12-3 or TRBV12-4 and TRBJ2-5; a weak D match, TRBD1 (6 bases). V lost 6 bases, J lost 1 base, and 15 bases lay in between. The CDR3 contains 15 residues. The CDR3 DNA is TGTGCCAGCAGCCGCGACAGGATCCTCCAAGAGACCCAGTACTTC. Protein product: CASSRDRILQETQYF.

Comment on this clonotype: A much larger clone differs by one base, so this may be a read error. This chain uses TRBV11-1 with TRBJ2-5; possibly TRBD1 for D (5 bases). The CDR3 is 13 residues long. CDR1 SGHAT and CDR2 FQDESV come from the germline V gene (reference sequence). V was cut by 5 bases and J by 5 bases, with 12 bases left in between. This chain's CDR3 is CASSIQQVETQYF. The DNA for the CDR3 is TGTGCCAGCAGCATACAACAGGTGGAGACCCAGTACTTC. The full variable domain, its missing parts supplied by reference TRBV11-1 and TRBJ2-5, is EAEVAQSPRYKITEKSQAVAFWCDPISGHATLYWYRQILGQGPELLVQFQDESVVDDSQLPKDRFSAERLKGVDSTLKIQPAELGDSAMYLCASSIQQVETQYFGPGTRLLVL.

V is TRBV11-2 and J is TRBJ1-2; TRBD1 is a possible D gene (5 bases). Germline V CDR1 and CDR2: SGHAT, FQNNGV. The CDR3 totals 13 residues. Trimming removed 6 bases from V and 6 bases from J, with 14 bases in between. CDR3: CASSIRGTDGYTF. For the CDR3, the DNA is TGTGCCAGCAGTATTAGAGGGACGGATGGCTACACCTTC.

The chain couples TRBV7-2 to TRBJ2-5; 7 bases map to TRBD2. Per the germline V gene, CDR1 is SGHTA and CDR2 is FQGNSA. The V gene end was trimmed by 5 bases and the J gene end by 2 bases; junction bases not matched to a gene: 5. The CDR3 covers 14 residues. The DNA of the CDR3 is TGTGCCAGCAGCCCGCTAGCGGTACAAGAGACCCAGTACTTC. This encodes CASSPLAVQETQYF.

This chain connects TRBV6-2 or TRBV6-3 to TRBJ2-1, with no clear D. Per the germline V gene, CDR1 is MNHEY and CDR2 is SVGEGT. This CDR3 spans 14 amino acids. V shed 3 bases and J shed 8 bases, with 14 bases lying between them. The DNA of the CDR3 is TGTGCCAGCAGTTATTCAGGAGTCGGAGATGAGCAGTTCTTC. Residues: CASSYSGVGDEQFF.

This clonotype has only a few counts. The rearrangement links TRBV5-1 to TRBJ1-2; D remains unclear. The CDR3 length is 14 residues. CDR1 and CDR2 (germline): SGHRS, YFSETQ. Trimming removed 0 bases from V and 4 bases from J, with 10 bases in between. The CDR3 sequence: CASSLEGSRYGYTF. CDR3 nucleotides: TGCGCCAGCAGCTTGGAAGGGTCACGCTATGGCTACACCTTC.